Described below is a single T cell receptor (beta chain) sequence and its context. This specimen comes from a study of T cells in Graves' hyperthyroidism and ophthalmopathy. RNA transcripts gave rise to amplified TCR beta CDR3 regions. HTBI primers drove first-round RT-PCR of the TCR CDR3. TCRdb used MiXCR to reprocess the multiplex PCR reads, holding one entry per CDR3 protein. This table has more than 150,000 distinct CDR3 sequences, more than 15% appearing once. Sequencing was carried out using blood. The receptor was derived from a woman aged 50 to 65 with Graves' hyperthyroidism.

The CDR3 protein is CASSPNSYNEQFF. CDR3 sequence (DNA): TGTGCCAGCAGCCCCAACTCCTACAATGAGCAGTTCTTC. This sequence joins TRBV5-4 and TRBJ2-1; D gene ambiguous. The germline CDR1 and CDR2 sequences are SGHNT and YYREEE (reference sequence). The CDR3 has 13 residues. V lost 4 bases to trimming and J lost 0 bases, with 5 bases between them.